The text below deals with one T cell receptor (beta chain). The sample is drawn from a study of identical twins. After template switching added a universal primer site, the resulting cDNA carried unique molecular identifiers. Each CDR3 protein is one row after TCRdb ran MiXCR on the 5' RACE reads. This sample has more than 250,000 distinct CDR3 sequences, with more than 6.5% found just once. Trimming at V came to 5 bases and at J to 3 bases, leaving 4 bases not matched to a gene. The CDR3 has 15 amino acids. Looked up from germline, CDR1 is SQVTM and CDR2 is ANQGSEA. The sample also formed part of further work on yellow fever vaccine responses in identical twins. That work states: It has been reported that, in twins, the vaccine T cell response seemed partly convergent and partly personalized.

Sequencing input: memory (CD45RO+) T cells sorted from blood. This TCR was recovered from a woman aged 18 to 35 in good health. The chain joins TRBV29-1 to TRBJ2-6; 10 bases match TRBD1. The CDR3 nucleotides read TGCAGCGTTACCGGGACAGGGGTTGGGGCCAACGTCCTGACTTTC. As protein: CSVTGTGVGANVLTF.